This TCR beta chain was captured by sequencing in a study of blood T cells in healthy people across ages. Study-wide background: Researchers report that template switching captured about one barcoded beta molecule per two T cells.

CDR3 length: 13 residues. V dropped 2 bases and J dropped 3 bases, with 7 bases sitting between them. CDR1 is MDHEN, CDR2 SYDVKM, per germline. Findings and caveats of the study: From one million sequenced T cells, diversity estimates were lower bounds. As age increased, TCR beta diversity per million T cells fell in a roughly linear fashion. TCR beta diversity correlated strongly with naive T cell percentage.

A sample-barcoded 5' primer and a J-beta primer mix were used in a second PCR of about 7 to 12 cycles. TCRdb processed the 5' RACE reads anew with MiXCR; each CDR3 protein has one entry. The top ten hold about an eighth of the sample, which has some 1.1 million distinct CDR3 sequences, approximately 38% seen once. In its sample, this clonotype was seen a few times. Antigen unknown. The V gene is TRBV28, the J gene TRBJ1-2; weak D call: TRBD1 (6 bases). This receptor was taken from a man aged 18 to 29 in good health. Sequencing used blood. As DNA, the CDR3 is TGTGCCAGCAGTTTAAGACAGGACTATGGCTACACCTTC. Translating it yields CASSLRQDYGYTF.